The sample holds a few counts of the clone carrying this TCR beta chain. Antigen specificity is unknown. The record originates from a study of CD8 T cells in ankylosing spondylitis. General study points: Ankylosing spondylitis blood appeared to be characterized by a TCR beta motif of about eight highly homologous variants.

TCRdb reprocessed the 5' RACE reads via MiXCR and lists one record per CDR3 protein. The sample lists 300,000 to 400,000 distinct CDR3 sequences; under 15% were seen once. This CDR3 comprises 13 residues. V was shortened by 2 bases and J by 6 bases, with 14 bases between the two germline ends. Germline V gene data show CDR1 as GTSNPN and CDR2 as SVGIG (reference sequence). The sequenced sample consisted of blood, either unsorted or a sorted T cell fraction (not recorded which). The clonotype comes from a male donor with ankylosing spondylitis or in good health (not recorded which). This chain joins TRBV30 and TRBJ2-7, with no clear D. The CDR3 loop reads CAWSPTVSGEQYF. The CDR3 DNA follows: TGTGCCTGGAGTCCTACGGTTTCCGGCGAGCAGTACTTC.